The sequence of this TCR beta chain was determined in a study of blood T cell repertoires in COVID-19. Data came from immunoSEQ multiplex PCR; TCRdb stores just in-frame clones and leaves some out. The profile shows roughly 85,000 clones, around 74% of them singletons. Germline CDR1 and CDR2: SGHDT and YYEEEE. Trimming took 2 bases from V and 4 from J, leaving 12 bases between them. The CDR3 has 14 residues. Points on this clone: Different DNA sequences within this sample yield the same CDR3.

Sequencing was carried out using peripheral blood. This TCR was recovered from a human donor in a cohort sampled during active COVID-19. V gene TRBV5-6 combines with J gene TRBJ2-5, with D possibly being TRBD2 (5 bases). DNA for the CDR3: TGTGCCAGCAGCTTACGAGGGTTGGGAGAGACCCAGTACTTC. Translating it yields CASSLRGLGETQYF. Together with reference TRBV5-6 and TRBJ2-5, the CDR3 gives the full variable domain: DAGVTQSPTHLIKTRGQQVTLRCSPKSGHDTVSWYQQALGQGPQFIFQYYEEEERQRGNFPDRFSGHQFPNYSSELNVNALLLGDSALYLCASSLRGLGETQYFGPGTRLLVL.